There are many counts of the clone carrying this T cell receptor (beta chain). Germline CDR1 is SQVTM and CDR2 is ANQGSEA. The CDR3 extends over 12 amino acids. With 4 bases removed from V and 5 bases from J, the gap between germline ends came to 9 bases. For TCR beta, libraries came from iRepertoire HTBI primers and Arm-PCR of CDR3 regions. TCRdb re-called the multiplex PCR reads with MiXCR, one entry per CDR3 protein. Among over 500,000 distinct CDR3 sequences listed, under 20% were seen once. As to time point: newly diagnosed GD, antithyroid drugs for less than 3 months. With RNA extracted from PBMCs as input, the TCR library was made. This entry is derived from a study of regulatory T cells in long-lasting Graves disease. These data also formed part of another study, on T cells in Graves' hyperthyroidism and ophthalmopathy. From that paper: Clonotypes that were expanded in thyroid above 0.001 mostly appeared in blood too.

The sample consisted of peripheral blood mononuclear cells (PBMCs), taken at new diagnosis, from a patient treated with antithyroid drugs. This clonotype was sampled from a woman between 25 and 40 years old with Graves disease. This chain uses TRBV29-1 with TRBJ2-1; no clear D. The DNA for the CDR3 is TGCAGCGTTGGTAGACTTAACAATGAGCAGTTCTTC. As protein: CSVGRLNNEQFF.